This TCR beta chain came from a study of T cells after yellow fever vaccination. Broader study findings: The booster response re-showed most primary clones: around 96% CD4, around 90% CD8. There was a possibility that FACS-sorted repertoires contained abundant clonotypes contaminating from the bulk population. Peaking on day 5 versus 15, the secondary response was faster but weaker.

This clonotype was seen at least ten times. Its antigen is not identified. Each CDR3 protein gets one entry after TCRdb re-called the 5' RACE reads with MiXCR. The repertoire consists of 500,000 to 700,000 distinct CDR3 sequences, with 15% to 20% occurring once and the leading ten covering over 11%. Germline V gene sequence: CDR1 SGHKS, CDR2 YYEKEE (reference sequence). V dropped 5 bases and J dropped 2 bases, with 7 bases sitting between them. The CDR3 runs 12 residues. This chain uses TRBV5-5 with TRBJ2-5; D unresolved. The sequenced sample was PBMCs, obtained 15 days after the yellow fever booster vaccination. The sequence came from a man aged 25-45 years who received the YFV17D yellow fever vaccine. CDR3 sequence (DNA): TGTGCCAGCAGGGAAGGGCAAGAGACCCAGTACTTC. Encoded protein: CASREGQETQYF. The full variable domain, in which reference TRBV5-5 and TRBJ2-5 provide the parts outside the CDR3, is DAGVTQSPTHLIKTRGQQVTLRCSPISGHKSVSWYQQVLGQGPQFIFQYYEKEERGRGNFPDRFSARQFPNYSSELNVNALLLGDSALYLCASREGQETQYFGPGTRLLVL.